One sample yielded the 9 T cell receptor beta chains listed below, sequenced in a study of OX40 agonist ivuxolimab in advanced cancers. The assay was immunoSEQ multiplex PCR, and TCRdb's table has in-frame clones only and misses some. In the table there are about 35,000 clones, around 80% of which are singletons. The sample here was CD4+ or CD8+ T cells sorted from blood, taken in a trial of the OX40 agonist ivuxolimab. These receptors all stem from an adult with an advanced solid tumor such as melanoma, head and neck, liver or kidney cancer.

V usage is TRBV11-2 and J usage is TRBJ1-5; possibly TRBD1 for D (6 bases). The ends were cut back, 6 bases at V and 0 bases at J, with 12 bases in the middle. Germline V gene data show CDR1 as SGHAT and CDR2 as FQNNGV. The CDR3 extends over 15 amino acids. This CDR3 reads CASSIQGYSNQPQHF. DNA for the CDR3: TGTGCCAGCAGTATACAGGGTTATAGCAATCAGCCCCAGCATTTT.

The CDR3, as DNA: TGTGCCAGCAGCGCGGACCGGACCCTCACAGATACGCAGTATTTT. This translates into CASSADRTLTDTQYF. The chain combines TRBV5-8 with TRBJ2-3; D not resolved. The CDR3 sequence is 15 residues long. V lost 4 bases and J 2 bases, leaving 14 bases between the germline ends. Germline CDR1 and CDR2: SGHTS and YDEGEE.

The V gene is TRBV15, the J gene TRBJ1-6, with TRBD1 matching 7 bases. The ends lost 6 bases at V and 7 bases at J; junction bases unmatched: 9. CDR1 LNHNV and CDR2 YYDKDF come from the germline V gene (reference sequence). The length of the CDR3 is 15 residues. The CDR3 spells CATRQRGTENSPLHF. CDR3 in DNA: TGTGCCACCAGGCAGCGGGGGACAGAAAATTCACCCCTCCACTTT.

The chain's CDR3 is CASRTNRGQFKNTEAFF. CDR3 nucleotides: TGTGCCAGCAGGACCAACAGGGGGCAATTCAAGAACACTGAAGCTTTCTTT. The chain is built from TRBV2 and TRBJ1-1, with 9 bases that match TRBD1. Trimming removed 6 bases from V and 1 base from J; junction bases left unmatched: 12. CDR3 length: 17 amino acids. Germline CDR1 SNHLY, CDR2 FYNNEI.

CDR3 in DNA: TGCGCCAGCAGCCAACCAGGTACAACTAATGAAAAACTGTTTTTT. It specifies CASSQPGTTNEKLFF. This sequence joins TRBV4-1 and TRBJ1-4; unclear D gene. Germline CDR1 is MGHRA and CDR2 is YSYEKL. Trimming stripped 2 bases from V and 0 bases from J, with 7 bases between. The CDR3 runs 15 residues.

This sequence joins TRBV5-1 and TRBJ1-3; D is possibly TRBD1 (5 bases). The CDR3 spans 14 residues. Germline-derived CDR1 and CDR2 are SGHRS and YFSETQ. Trimming took 4 bases from V and 1 from J, leaving 9 bases between them. CDR3 protein: CASSTGLSGNTIYF. CDR3 nucleotides: TGCGCCAGCAGCACGGGACTTTCTGGAAACACCATATATTTT.

The V call is TRBV7-9, the J call TRBJ2-4, with D possibly called TRBD1 or TRBD2 (5 bases each). Germline V gene sequence: CDR1 SEHNR, CDR2 FQNEAQ (reference sequence). V was shortened by 8 bases and J by 2 bases, with 13 bases between the two germline ends. The CDR3 is made up of 14 amino acids. The CDR3, as DNA: TGTGCCAGCGTCGGACGGGGACCCAAAAACATTCAGTACTTC. It is translated as CASVGRGPKNIQYF.

The chain carries TRBV11-2 and TRBJ2-1; 9 bases match TRBD1. In germline, CDR1 is SGHAT, CDR2 FQNNGV. Trimming at V came to 6 bases and at J to 4 bases, leaving 10 bases not matched to a gene. This CDR3 has 16 amino acids. This CDR3 reads CASRPSNRGLYNEQFF. DNA for the CDR3: TGTGCCAGCAGGCCCTCCAACAGGGGGCTTTACAATGAGCAGTTCTTC. Together with reference TRBV11-2 and TRBJ2-1, the CDR3 gives the full variable domain: EAGVAQSPRYKIIEKRQSVAFWCNPISGHATLYWYQQILGQGPKLLIQFQNNGVVDDSQLPKDRFSAERLKGVDSTLKIQPAKLEDSAVYLCASRPSNRGLYNEQFFGPGTRLTVL.

By sample fraction, this clone is medium-sized. The gene calls are TRBV11-2 and TRBJ1-3, with no clear D. The CDR3 is 12 residues long. CDR1 SGHAT and CDR2 FQNNGV come from the germline V gene. The ends were cut back, 5 bases at V and 5 bases at J, with 7 bases in the middle. This chain's CDR3 is CASSEVRNTIYF. CDR3 sequence (DNA): TGTGCCAGCAGCGAAGTTCGAAACACCATATATTTT.